This T cell receptor beta chain was recorded in a study of T cells in Graves' hyperthyroidism and ophthalmopathy. Study-wide context: It was at initial diagnosis, before any treatment, that peripheral blood was collected.

Findings and limits, study-wide: For ophthalmopathy, model prediction preceded onset by a median approximately 6 months.

Trimming took off 6 bases at V and 7 bases at J, with 19 bases between the two ends. The CDR3 has 14 residues. TCR beta CDR3 region amplification was performed from RNA transcripts. HTBI primers drove first-round RT-PCR of the TCR CDR3. From the multiplex PCR reads, TCRdb called clonotypes with MiXCR, one entry per CDR3 protein. The table has some 500,000 distinct CDR3 sequences, approximately 14% seen once. Patients aged 18 to 65 had newly diagnosed hyperthyroidism lasting under 2 months. On this clonotype itself: Its antigen remains unknown.

This chain connects TRBV12-3 or TRBV12-4 to TRBJ2-7; the D call may be TRBD1 or TRBD2 (6 bases each). The specimen sequenced was blood. This receptor was taken from a woman aged 18-35 years with Graves' hyperthyroidism. This chain's CDR3 is CASRGGSYWGEQYF. The DNA for the CDR3 is TGTGCCAGCAGGGGGGGCAGCTATTGGGGGGAGCAGTACTTC.